This T cell receptor beta chain was profiled in a study of spatial heterogeneity in lung cancer. For the study at large: Within raw reads, each unique TCR and UMI combination appeared on average more than ten times.

This clonotype was found many times. Each TCR cDNA molecule bore a unique molecular identifier. TCRdb processed the 5' RACE reads anew with MiXCR; each CDR3 protein has one entry. This table has approximately 40,000 distinct CDR3 sequences, around 7.5% appearing once. Trimming removed 0 bases at V and 0 bases at J, with 9 bases between. This CDR3 is built from 16 residues. Germline-derived CDR1 and CDR2 are LGHNA and YSLEER. Time point in this sample: sample taken at primary tumor resection. Unsorted tumor, nontumor lung tissue or cryopreserved PBMC supplied the whole RNA. There were roughly 78 donors, all of them untreated patients with early-stage non-small cell lung cancer.

The input for sequencing was PBMCs, taken at surgery. The V call is TRBV4-3, the J call TRBJ2-1; D gene unclear. The receptor was isolated from a male donor with early-stage non-small cell lung cancer. The CDR3 sequence: CASSQDFVSSYNEQFF. The CDR3 coding sequence is TGCGCCAGCAGCCAAGACTTCGTAAGCTCCTACAATGAGCAGTTCTTC.